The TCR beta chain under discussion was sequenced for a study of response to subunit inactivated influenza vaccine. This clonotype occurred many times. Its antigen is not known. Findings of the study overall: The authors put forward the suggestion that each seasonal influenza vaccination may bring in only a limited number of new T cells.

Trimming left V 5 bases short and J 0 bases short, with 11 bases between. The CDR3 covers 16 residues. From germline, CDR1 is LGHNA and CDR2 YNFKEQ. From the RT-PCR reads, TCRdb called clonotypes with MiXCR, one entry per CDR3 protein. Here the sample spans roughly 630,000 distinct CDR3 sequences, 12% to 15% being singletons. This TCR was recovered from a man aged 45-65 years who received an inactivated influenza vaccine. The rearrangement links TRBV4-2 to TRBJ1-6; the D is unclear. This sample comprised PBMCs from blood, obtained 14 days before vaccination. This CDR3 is CASSYLGSSYNSPLHF. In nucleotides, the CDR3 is TGTGCCAGCAGCTACCTAGGGAGCTCCTATAATTCACCCCTCCACTTT.